This entry concerns a single T cell receptor beta chain. The data are from a study of T cells expressing NK-cell markers. TCRdb re-analyzed the 5' RACE reads; it lists each CDR3 protein once, without DNA. This table lists roughly 380,000 distinct CDR3 sequences. CDR3 size: 16 residues. CDR1 and CDR2 (germline): SGHRS, YFSETQ. This sequence was found in a man aged 18-70 years in good health. The sample taken for sequencing was blood T cells: a sorted CD56 or NKG2C T cell subset, CD4+ or CD8+ T cells, or bulk PBMC T cells (not recorded which). The J gene is TRBJ2-3, the V gene TRBV5-1; TCRdb's assignment of TRBD1 cannot be checked, as there is no DNA. The chain's CDR3 is CASSTGTWGSTDTQYF.